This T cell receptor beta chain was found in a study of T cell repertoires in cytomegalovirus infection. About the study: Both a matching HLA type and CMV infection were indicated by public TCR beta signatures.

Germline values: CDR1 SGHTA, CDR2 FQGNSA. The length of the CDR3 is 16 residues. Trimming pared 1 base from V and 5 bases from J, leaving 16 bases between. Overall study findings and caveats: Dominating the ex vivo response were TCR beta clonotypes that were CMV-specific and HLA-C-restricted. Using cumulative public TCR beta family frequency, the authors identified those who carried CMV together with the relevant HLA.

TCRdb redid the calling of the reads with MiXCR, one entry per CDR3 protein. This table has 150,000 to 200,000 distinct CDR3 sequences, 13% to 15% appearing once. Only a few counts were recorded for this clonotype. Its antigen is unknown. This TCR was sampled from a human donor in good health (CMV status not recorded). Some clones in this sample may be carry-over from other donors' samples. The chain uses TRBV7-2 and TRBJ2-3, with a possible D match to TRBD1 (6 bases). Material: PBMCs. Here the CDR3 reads CASSLELAGVGDTQYF. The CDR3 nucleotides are TGTGCCAGCAGCTTAGAACTGGCAGGGGTGGGAGATACGCAGTATTTT.